Here is one T cell receptor beta chain with its context. Its specific antigen is unknown. The sample holds no much larger clone one base away, and base qualities are not on file. Based on the germline V gene, the CDR1 and CDR2 sequences are MDHEN and SYDVKM. The junction carries 13 bases between V and J, which are trimmed by 4 bases and 0 bases respectively. The CDR3 runs 15 residues from the cysteine to the phenylalanine. Of all the DNA, just the CDR3 is kept, 45 bases in frame from base 1. In the paper's terms, the time point label means: baseline before first vaccination. What this sample's treatment or condition label stands for: meningococcal conjugate vaccine given as trial control. The vaccinee samples were drawn from two UK trials, COV001 and COV002, one of which was a single-blind randomized controlled phase 2/3 trial testing AZD1222 (ChAdOx1 nCoV-19) in healthy adults. For TCRbeta chain sequencing, PBMC samples were collected from trial participants at day 0 and at day 28 after the second dose.

The record originates from a study of T cell responses to AZD1222 COVID-19 vaccine (dated by TCRdb to about 2021). As for the study more broadly: TCR sequencing covered 230 or so trial participants: 200 to 220 given two doses of AZD1222 and 26 given two doses of MenACWY control vaccine. Trial participants were enrolled into age subgroups of 18-55, 56-69 and 70-plus years, which contained roughly 140, 27 and 60 TCR-sequenced participants, respectively. Broader findings and caveats from the paper: Most participants were white British and females outnumbered males, and the authors suggested that clonal diversity may have been underestimated. Conclusions about previously exposed vaccinees were limited because only six AZD1222 recipients were SARS-CoV-2 seropositive at baseline. The whole spike protein was spanned by vaccine-associated CD4 TCRs, and dominant responses were seen in regions 160-218 and 743-854. In the small 56-69-year group, the increase in depth fell short of significance, most likely because of low power. Reportedly, close to half of the unique spike-specific TCRs recognized epitopes lying outside the regions that are mutated in the B.1.351 and B.1.1.7 variants. Because no day 14 peak-response samples were available, the repertoires could be characterized only after the peak T cell response. Spike-specific TCR breadth and depth rose significantly after two AZD1222 doses compared with day 0 and with MenACWY recipients.

The CDR3 regions of human TCRbeta chains were subjected to immunosequencing. The study's processing was this. Repertoire TCRs were checked for matches against a reference library of SARS-CoV-2-specific TCRs that had been generated using the MIRA antigen-specificity platform. Breadth was defined as the fraction of unique TCRs that were SARS-CoV-2-associated. Depth was defined as the fraction of total T cells that were SARS-CoV-2-associated. Using the MIRA data, every spike-specific TCR was mapped to the spike region that the TCR reacted to and assigned to either a CD4 or a CD8 class. Log10-transformed breadth and depth values were compared by one-way ANOVA with Sidak's multiple comparisons tests. What TCRdb holds here is the immuneACCESS table cut down to in-frame rearrangements. Part of the clones is not present; checked against another copy, under half of the missing clones reflect an unresolved V gene, and the others are unexplained. V, J and clone size are those of that table, while D and trimming were read from the DNA. A total of around 130,000 clones appear in this sample, 88% of them only once. The biggest ten clones account for around 20% of the sample.

This sequence uses TRBV28 and TRBJ2-7, with the D gene not clear enough to name. The sequencing used peripheral blood, collected on day 0 of MenACWY control vaccination. This clonotype was sampled from an adult in good health. In nucleotides, the sequence is TGTGCCAGCAGTTCGCGGTTCGGGCGCTCCTACGAGCAGTACTTC. This translates into CASSSRFGRSYEQYF.